The clone carrying this TCR beta chain has a handful of counts. This sample stems from a study of blood T cells in healthy people across ages. A second PCR of about 7 to 11 cycles used a sample-barcoded 5' primer and a J-beta primer mix. Each cDNA molecule was tagged by a template-switch adaptor that had 12 random nucleotides. Using its own MiXCR run on the 5' RACE reads, TCRdb lists one record per CDR3 protein. Of about 570,000 distinct CDR3 sequences in the sample, 27% were seen once. Each sample had at least 7 million PBMCs isolated. The authors extracted at least 6 micrograms of total RNA per sample. The CDR3 extends over 13 amino acids. V was shortened by 8 bases and J by 11 bases, with 21 bases between the two germline ends. The germline V gene encodes CDR1 SGHTA and CDR2 FQGNSA.

The rearrangement links TRBV7-2 to TRBJ2-5; possible D gene TRBD2, 7 bases. The sample comprised blood. The source of this sequence is an older woman in good health. CDR3 sequence reads: CASGTGGHGEQYF. CDR3 bases: TGTGCCAGCGGAACGGGGGGCCACGGTGAGCAGTACTTC.